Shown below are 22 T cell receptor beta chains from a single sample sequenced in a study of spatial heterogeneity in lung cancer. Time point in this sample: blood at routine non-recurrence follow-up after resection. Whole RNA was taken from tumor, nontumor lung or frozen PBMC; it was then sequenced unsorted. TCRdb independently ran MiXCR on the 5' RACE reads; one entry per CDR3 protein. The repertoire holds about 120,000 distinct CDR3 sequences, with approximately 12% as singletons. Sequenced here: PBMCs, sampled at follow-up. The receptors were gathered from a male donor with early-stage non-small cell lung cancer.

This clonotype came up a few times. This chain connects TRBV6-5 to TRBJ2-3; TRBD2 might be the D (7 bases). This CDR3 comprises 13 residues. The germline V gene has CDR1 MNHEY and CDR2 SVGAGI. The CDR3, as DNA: TGTGGGAAGGGGGGGGAGGGCACAGATACGCAGTATTTT. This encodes CGKGGEGTDTQYF.

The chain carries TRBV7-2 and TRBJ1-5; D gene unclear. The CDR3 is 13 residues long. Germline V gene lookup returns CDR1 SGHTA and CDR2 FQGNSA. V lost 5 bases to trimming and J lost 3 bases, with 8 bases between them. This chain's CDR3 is CASSPLVNQPQHF. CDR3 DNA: TGTGCCAGCAGCCCACTGGTCAATCAGCCCCAGCATTTT.

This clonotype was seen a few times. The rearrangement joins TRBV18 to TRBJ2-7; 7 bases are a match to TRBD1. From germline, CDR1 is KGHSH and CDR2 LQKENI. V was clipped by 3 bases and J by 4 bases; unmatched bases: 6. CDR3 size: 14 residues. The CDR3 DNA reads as TGTGCCAGCTCACCGTCGACAGGGTCGTACGAGCAGTACTTC. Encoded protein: CASSPSTGSYEQYF. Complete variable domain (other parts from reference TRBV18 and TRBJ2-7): NAGVMQNPRHLVRRRGQEARLRCSPMKGHSHVYWYRQLPEEGLKFMVYLQKENIIDESGMPKERFSAEFPKEGPSILRIQQVVRGDSAAYFCASSPSTGSYEQYFGPGTRLTVT.

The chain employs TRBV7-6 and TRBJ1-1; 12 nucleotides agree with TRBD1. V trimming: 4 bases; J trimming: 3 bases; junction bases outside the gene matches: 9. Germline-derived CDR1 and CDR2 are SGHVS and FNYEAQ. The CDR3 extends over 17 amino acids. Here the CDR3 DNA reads TGTGCCAGCAGCTCCTATAGGGACAGGGGGCGAGACACTGAAGCTTTCTTT. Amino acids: CASSSYRDRGRDTEAFF.

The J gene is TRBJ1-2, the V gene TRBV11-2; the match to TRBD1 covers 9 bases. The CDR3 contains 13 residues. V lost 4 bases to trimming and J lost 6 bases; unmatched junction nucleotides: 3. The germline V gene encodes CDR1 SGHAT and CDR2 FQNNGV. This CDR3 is CASSSDRGNGYTF. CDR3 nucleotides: TGTGCCAGCAGCTCCGACAGGGGGAATGGCTACACCTTC.

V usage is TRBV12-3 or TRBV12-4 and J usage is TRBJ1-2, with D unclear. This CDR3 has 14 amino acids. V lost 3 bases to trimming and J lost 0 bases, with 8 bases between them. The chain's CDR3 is CASSLRGPNYGYTF. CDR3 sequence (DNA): TGTGCCAGCAGTTTGCGGGGTCCTAACTATGGCTACACCTTC.

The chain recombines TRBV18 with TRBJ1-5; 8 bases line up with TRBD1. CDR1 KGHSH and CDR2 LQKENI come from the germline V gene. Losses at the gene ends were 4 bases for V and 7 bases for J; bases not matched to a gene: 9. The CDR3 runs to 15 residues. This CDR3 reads CASSLGQGTGQPQHF. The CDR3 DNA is TGTGCCAGCTCACTTGGACAGGGAACGGGGCAGCCCCAGCATTTT.

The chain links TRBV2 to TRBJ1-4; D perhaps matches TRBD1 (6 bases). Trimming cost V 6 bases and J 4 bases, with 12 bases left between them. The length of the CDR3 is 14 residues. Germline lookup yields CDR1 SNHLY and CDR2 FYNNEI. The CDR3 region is CASRRRGNNEKLFF. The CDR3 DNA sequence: TGTGCCAGCAGGAGGAGGGGGAATAATGAAAAACTGTTTTTT.

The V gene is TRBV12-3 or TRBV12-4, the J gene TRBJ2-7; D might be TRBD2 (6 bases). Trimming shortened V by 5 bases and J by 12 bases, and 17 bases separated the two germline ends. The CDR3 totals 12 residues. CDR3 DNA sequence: TGTGCCAGCAGTCCCGGGACTCCCGAACGGTACTTC. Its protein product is CASSPGTPERYF.

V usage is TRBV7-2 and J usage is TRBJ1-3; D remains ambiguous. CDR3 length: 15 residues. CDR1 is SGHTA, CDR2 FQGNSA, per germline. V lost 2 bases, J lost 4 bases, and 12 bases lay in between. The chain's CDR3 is CASSLRQAVGNTIYF. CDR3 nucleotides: TGTGCCAGCAGCTTAAGGCAGGCGGTAGGAAACACCATATATTTT.

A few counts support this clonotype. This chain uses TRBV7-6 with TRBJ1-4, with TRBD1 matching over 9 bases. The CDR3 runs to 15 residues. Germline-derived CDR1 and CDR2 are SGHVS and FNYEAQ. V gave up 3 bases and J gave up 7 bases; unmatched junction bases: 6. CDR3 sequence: CASSFRGQGGEKLFF. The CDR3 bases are TGTGCCAGCAGCTTCCGGGGACAGGGAGGTGAAAAACTGTTTTTT.

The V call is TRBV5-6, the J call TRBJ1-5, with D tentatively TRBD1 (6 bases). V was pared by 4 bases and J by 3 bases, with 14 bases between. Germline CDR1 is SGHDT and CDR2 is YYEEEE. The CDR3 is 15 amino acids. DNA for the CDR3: TGTGCCAGCAGCGCCTTGCAGGGGCTCAATCAGCCCCAGCATTTT. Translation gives CASSALQGLNQPQHF.

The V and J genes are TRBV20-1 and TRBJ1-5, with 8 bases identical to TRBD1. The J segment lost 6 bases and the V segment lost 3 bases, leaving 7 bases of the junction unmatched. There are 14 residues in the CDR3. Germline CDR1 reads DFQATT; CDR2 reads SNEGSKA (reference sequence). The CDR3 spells CSASVTGGGQPQHF. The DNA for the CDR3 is TGCAGTGCTAGCGTTACAGGGGGAGGTCAGCCCCAGCATTTT.

CDR3 region: CASSKGQSKNIQYF. DNA for the CDR3: TGTGCCAGCAGTAAGGGACAATCTAAAAACATTCAGTACTTC. The J gene is TRBJ2-4, the V gene TRBV2; tentative D call: TRBD1 (6 bases). This CDR3 is 14 amino acids long. CDR1 is SNHLY and CDR2 is FYNNEI in the germline V gene. Trimming shortened V by 5 bases and J by 4 bases, and 12 bases separated the two germline ends.

DNA for the CDR3: TGCGCCAGCAGCCAAGAACGGATCTCTGGGGGAGAGACCCAGTACTTC. Its translation is CASSQERISGGETQYF. J is TRBJ2-5 and V is TRBV4-1, with D tentatively TRBD1 or TRBD2 (5 bases each). Germline V lookup: CDR1 MGHRA, CDR2 YSYEKL. V was shortened by 0 bases and J by 4 bases, with 15 bases between the two germline ends. The CDR3 has 16 residues.

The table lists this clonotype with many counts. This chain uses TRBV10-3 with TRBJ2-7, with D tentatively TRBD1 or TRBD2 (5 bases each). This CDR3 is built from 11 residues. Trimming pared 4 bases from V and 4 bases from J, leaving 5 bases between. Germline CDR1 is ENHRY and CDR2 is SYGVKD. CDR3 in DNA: TGTGCCATCAGTGGGGGGTACGAGCAGTACTTC. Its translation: CAISGGYEQYF.

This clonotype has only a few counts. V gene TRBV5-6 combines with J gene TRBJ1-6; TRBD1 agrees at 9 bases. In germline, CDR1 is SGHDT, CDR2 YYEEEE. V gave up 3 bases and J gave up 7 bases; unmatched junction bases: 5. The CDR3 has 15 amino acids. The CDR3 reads CASSWDRALNSPLHF. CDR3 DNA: TGTGCCAGCAGCTGGGACAGGGCCCTCAATTCACCCCTCCACTTT.

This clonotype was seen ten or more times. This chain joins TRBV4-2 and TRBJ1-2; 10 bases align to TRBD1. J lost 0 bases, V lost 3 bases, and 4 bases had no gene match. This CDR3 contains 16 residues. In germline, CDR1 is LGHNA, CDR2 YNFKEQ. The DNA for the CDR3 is TGTGCCAGCAGCCACGATGGACAGGGGGCTAACTATGGCTACACCTTC. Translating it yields CASSHDGQGANYGYTF.

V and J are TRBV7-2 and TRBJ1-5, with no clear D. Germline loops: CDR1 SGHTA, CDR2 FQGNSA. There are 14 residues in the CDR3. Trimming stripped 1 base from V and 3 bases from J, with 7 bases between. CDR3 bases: TGTGCCAGCAGCTTAGGGACGTACAATCAGCCCCAGCATTTT. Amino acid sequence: CASSLGTYNQPQHF.

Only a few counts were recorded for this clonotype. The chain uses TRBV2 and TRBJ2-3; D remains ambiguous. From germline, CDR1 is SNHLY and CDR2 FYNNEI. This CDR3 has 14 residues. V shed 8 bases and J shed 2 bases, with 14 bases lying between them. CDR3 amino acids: CASSDEIYTDTQYF. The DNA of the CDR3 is TGTGCCAGCTCCGACGAAATATACACAGATACGCAGTATTTT.

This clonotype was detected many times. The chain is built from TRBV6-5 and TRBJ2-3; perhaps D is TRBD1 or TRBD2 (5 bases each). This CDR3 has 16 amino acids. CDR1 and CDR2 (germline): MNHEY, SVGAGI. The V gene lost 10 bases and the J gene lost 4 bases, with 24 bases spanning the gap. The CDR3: CATSPGGTLGADTQYF. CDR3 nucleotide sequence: TGTGCCACCTCCCCTGGGGGAACGCTGGGGGCAGATACGCAGTATTTT.

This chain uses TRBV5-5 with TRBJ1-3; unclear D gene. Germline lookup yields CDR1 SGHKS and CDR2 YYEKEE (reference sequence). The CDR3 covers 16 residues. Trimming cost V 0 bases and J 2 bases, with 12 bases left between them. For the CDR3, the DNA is TGTGCCAGCAGCTTGGCCAGCTACTCGACTGGAAACACCATATATTTT. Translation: CASSLASYSTGNTIYF.